A single T cell receptor (beta chain) is shown here with its context. The antigen remains unidentified. The sample belongs to a study of T-cell memory formation after mild COVID-19. Study at large: Largely, the TCR clusters proved donor specific. General study points: Contracting clones, day 15 to 85, had balanced CD4/CD8, and later expanders favored CD4+. Most CD4+ clones that shrank were in CM and EM, while CD8+ ones turned up in EMRA.

Constant-segment primers and 5'RACE yielded cDNA libraries for TCR alpha and TCR beta, each carrying sample barcodes and UMIs. TCRdb re-derived calls from the 5' RACE reads in MiXCR, one entry per CDR3 protein. The data show approximately 260,000 distinct CDR3 sequences, approximately 16% seen once. The CDR3 consists of 14 residues. Germline CDR1 reads SEHNR; CDR2 reads FQNEAQ (reference sequence). Trimming pared 5 bases from V and 8 bases from J, leaving 15 bases between. This clonotype originated in a man younger than 30 who had mild COVID-19 (a few samples of this study predate the infection). Cell type and time point are not known. The chain is built from TRBV7-9 and TRBJ1-4; D is possibly TRBD1 (5 bases). Sequences were obtained from PBMCs or a T cell subset sorted from them (not recorded which). CDR3 in amino acids: CASSMGQGREKLFF. The DNA of the CDR3 is TGTGCCAGCAGCATGGGTCAGGGTCGGGAAAAACTGTTTTTT.